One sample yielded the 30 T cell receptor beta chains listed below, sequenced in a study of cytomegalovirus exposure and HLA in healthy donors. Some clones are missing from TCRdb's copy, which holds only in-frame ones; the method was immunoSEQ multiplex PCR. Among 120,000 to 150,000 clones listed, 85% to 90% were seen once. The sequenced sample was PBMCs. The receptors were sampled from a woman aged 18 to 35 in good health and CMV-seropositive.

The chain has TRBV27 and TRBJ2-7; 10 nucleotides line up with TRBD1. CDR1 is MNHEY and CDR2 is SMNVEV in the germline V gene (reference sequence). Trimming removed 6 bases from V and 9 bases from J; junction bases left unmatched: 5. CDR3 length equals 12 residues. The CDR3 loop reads CASSKGQGTQYF. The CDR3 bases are TGTGCCAGCAGCAAGGGACAGGGGACGCAGTACTTC.

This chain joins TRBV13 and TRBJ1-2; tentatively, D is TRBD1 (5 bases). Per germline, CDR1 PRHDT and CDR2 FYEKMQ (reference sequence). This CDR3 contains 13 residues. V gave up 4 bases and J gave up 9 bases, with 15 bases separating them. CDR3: CASSSRGAGSYTF. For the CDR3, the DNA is TGTGCCAGCAGCTCCCGTGGGGCGGGGAGCTACACCTTC.

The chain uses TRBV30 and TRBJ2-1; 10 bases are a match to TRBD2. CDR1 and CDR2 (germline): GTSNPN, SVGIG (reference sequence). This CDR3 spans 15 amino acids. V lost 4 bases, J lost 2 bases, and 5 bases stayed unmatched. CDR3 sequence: CAWTPSGSPYNEQFF. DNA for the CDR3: TGTGCCTGGACGCCTAGCGGGAGCCCCTACAATGAGCAGTTCTTC.

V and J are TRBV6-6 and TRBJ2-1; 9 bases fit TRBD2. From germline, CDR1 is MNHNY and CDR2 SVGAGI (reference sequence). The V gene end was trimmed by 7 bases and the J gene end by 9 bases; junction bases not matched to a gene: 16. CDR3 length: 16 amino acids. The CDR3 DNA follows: TGTGCCAGCATCTTTACAGAGGCTAGCGGGAAGGGTGAGCAGTTCTTC. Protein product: CASIFTEASGKGEQFF.

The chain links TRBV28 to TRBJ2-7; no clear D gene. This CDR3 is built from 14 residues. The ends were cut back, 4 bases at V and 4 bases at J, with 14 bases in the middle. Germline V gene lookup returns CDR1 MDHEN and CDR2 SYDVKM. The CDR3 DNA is TGTGCCAGCAGTTCTCCAGCGCAAGGATACGAGCAGTACTTC. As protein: CASSSPAQGYEQYF.

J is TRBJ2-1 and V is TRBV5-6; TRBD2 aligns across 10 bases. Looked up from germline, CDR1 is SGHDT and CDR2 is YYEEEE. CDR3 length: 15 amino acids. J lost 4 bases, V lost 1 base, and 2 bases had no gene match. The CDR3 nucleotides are TGTGCCAGCAGCTTGACTAGCGGGATTTACAATGAGCAGTTCTTC. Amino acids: CASSLTSGIYNEQFF.

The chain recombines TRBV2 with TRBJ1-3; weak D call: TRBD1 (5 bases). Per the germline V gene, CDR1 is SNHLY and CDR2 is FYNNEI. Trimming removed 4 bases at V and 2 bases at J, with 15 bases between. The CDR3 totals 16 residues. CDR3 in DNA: TGTGCCAGCAGTGGGGGTTCTGGGGCTGCTGGAAACACCATATATTTT. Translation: CASSGGSGAAGNTIYF.

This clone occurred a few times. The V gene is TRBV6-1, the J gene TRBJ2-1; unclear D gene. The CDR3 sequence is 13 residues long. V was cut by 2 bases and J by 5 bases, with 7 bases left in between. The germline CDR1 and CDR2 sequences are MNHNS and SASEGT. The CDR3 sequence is CASSEKENNEQFF. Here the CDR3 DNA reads TGTGCCAGCAGTGAAAAGGAGAACAATGAGCAGTTCTTC.

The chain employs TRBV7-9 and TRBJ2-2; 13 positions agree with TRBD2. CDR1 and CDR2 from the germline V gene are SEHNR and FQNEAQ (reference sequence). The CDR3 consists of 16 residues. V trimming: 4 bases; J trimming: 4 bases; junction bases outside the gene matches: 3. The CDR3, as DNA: TGTGCCAGCAGCTCGGGACTAGCGGGATCCACCGGGGAGCTGTTTTTT. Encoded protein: CASSSGLAGSTGELFF. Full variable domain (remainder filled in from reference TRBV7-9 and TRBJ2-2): DTGVSQNPRHKITKRGQNVTFRCDPISEHNRLYWYRQTLGQGPEFLTYFQNEAQLEKSRLLSDRFSAERPKGSFSTLEIQRTEQGDSAMYLCASSSGLAGSTGELFFGEGSRLTVL.

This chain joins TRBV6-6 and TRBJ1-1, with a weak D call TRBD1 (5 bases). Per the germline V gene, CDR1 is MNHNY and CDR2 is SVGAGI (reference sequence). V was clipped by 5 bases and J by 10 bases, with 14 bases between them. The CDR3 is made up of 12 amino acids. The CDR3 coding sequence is TGTGCCAGCAGTCAGGACTCGGGGGGAGCTTTCTTT. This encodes CASSQDSGGAFF.

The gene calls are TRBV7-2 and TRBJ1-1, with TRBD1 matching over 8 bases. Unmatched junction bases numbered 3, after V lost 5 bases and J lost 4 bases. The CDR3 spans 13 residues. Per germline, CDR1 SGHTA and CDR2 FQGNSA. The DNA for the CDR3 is TGTGCCAGCAGCACAGGGGGTTTCACTGAAGCTTTCTTT. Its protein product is CASSTGGFTEAFF.

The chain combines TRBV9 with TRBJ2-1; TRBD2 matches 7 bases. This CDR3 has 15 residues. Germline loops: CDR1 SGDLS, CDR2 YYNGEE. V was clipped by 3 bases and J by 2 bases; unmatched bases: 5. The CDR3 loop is CASSASGTTYNEQFF. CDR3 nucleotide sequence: TGTGCCAGCAGCGCCTCCGGGACTACCTACAATGAGCAGTTCTTC.

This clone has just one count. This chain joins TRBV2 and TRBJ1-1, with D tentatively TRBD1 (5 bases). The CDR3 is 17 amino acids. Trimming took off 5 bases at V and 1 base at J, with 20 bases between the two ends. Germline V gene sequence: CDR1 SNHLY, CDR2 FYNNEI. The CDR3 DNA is TGTGCCAGCAGTTTAAAAGGGCGCCTCGGGGGGAACACTGAAGCTTTCTTT. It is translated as CASSLKGRLGGNTEAFF.

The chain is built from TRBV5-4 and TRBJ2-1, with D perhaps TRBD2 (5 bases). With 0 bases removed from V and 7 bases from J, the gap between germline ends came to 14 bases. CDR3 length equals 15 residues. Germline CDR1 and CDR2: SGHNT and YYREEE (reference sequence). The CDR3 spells CASSLESSLYNEQFF. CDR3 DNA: TGTGCCAGCAGCTTGGAGTCTAGCCTCTATAATGAGCAGTTCTTC.

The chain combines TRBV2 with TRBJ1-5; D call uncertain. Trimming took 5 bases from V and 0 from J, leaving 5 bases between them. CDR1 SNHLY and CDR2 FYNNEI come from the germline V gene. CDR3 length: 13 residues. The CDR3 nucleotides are TGTGCCAGCAGTCGGGATAGCAATCAGCCCCAGCATTTT. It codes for CASSRDSNQPQHF.

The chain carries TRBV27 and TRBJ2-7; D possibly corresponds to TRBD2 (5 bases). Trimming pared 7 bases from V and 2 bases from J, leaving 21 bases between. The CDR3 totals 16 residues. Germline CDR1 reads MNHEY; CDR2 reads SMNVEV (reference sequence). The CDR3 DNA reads TGTGCCAGCATCCCGGAACCGGGAAGGGCCCCCTACGAGCAGTACTTC. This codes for CASIPEPGRAPYEQYF.

CDR3 bases: TGTGCCAGCTCCCTTACGCAGGTTCTCGGCAGCACAGATACGCAGTATTTT. Translating gives CASSLTQVLGSTDTQYF. V and J are TRBV18 and TRBJ2-3; no clear D gene. This CDR3 contains 17 residues. In germline, CDR1 is KGHSH, CDR2 LQKENI. Trimming took 6 bases from V and 0 from J, leaving 19 bases between them.

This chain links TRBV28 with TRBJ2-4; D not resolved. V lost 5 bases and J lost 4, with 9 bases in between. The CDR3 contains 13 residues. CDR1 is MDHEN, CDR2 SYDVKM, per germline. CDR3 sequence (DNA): TGTGCCAGCAGTCTCCCTGTTAAAAACATTCAGTACTTC. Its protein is CASSLPVKNIQYF. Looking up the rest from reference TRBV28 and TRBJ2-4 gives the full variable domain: DVKVTQSSRYLVKRTGEKVFLECVQDMDHENMFWYRQDPGLGLRLIYFSYDVKMKEKGDIPEGYSVSREKKERFSLILESASTNQTSMYLCASSLPVKNIQYFGAGTRLSVL.

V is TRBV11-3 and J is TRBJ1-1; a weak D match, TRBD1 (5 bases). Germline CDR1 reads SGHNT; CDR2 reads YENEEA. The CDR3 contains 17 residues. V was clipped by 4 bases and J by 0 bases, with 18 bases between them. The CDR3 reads CASSSYRGIGMNTEAFF. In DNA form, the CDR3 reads TGTGCCAGCAGCTCGTACCGGGGGATCGGGATGAACACTGAAGCTTTCTTT. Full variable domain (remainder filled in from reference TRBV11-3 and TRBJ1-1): EAGVVQSPRYKIIEKKQPVAFWCNPISGHNTLYWYLQNLGQGPELLIRYENEEAVDDSQLPKDRFSAERLKGVDSTLKIQPAELGDSAVYLCASSSYRGIGMNTEAFFGQGTRLTVV.

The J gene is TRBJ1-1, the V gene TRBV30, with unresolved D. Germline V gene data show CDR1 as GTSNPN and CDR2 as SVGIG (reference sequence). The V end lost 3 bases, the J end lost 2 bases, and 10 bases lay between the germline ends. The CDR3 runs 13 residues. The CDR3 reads CAWRVRTNTEAFF. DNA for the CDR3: TGTGCCTGGAGGGTAAGGACTAACACTGAAGCTTTCTTT.

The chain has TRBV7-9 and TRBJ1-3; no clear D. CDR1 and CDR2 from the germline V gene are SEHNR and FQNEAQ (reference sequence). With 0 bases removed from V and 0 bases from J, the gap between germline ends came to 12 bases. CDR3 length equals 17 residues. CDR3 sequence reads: CASSLAQGGYSGNTIYF. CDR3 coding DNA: TGTGCCAGCAGCTTAGCGCAAGGCGGATACTCTGGAAACACCATATATTTT.

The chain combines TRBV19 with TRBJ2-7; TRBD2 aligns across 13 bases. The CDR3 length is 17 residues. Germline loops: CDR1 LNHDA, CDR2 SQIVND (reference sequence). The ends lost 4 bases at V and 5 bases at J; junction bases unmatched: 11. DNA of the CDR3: TGTGCCAGTAGTACGGGACTAGCGGGATACGGATTTGACGAGCAGTACTTC. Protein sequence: CASSTGLAGYGFDEQYF.

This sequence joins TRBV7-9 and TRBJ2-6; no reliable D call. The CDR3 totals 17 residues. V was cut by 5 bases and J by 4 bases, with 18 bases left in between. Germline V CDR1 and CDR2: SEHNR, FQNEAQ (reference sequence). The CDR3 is CASSPSGVGAGANVLTF. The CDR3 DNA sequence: TGTGCCAGCAGCCCGTCCGGAGTGGGTGCCGGGGCCAACGTCCTGACTTTC.

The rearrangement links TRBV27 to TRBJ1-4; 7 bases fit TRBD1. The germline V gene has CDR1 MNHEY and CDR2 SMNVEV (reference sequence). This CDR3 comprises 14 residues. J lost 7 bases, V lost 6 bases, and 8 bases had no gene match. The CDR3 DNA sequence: TGTGCCAGCAGCCAGGACAGGCTGGGTGAAAAACTGTTTTTT. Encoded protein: CASSQDRLGEKLFF.

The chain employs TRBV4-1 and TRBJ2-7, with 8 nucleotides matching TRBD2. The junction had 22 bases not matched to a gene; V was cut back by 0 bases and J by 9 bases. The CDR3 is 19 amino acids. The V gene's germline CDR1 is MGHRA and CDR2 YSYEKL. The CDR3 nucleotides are TGCGCCAGCAGCCAAGATGTTGCGGGAACCATAGCGGGATCGCGGGGGCAGTACTTC. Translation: CASSQDVAGTIAGSRGQYF.

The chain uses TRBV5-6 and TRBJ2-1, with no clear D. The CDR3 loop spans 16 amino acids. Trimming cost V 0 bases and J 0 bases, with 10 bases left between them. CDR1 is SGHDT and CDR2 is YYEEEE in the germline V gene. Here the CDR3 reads CASSLEVLSSYNEQFF. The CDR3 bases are TGTGCCAGCAGCTTGGAAGTCCTGAGCTCCTACAATGAGCAGTTCTTC.

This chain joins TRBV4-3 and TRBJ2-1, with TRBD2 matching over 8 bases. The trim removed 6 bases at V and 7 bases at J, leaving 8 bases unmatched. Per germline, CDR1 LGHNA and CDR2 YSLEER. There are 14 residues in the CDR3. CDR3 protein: CASSPLASGNEQFF. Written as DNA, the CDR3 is TGCGCCAGCAGTCCCCTGGCTAGCGGGAATGAGCAGTTCTTC.

The CDR3 region is CASTRTGGGFEQYF. Here the CDR3 DNA reads TGCGCCAGCACGAGGACAGGGGGTGGGTTCGAGCAGTACTTC. The rearrangement uses TRBV5-1 and TRBJ2-7; 10 nucleotides match TRBD1. The V and J ends lost 6 bases and 6 bases, in that order; junction bases with no gene match: 9. The CDR3 sequence is 14 residues long. CDR1 is SGHRS, CDR2 YFSETQ, per germline.

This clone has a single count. The CDR3 region is CASSVGGVPNEQYF. The CDR3 DNA reads TGTGCCAGCAGCGTCGGGGGAGTACCCAACGAGCAGTACTTC. The V call is TRBV9, the J call TRBJ2-7; D is possibly TRBD2 (6 bases). This CDR3 has 14 amino acids. V was cut by 2 bases and J by 5 bases, with 14 bases left in between. Germline V gene lookup returns CDR1 SGDLS and CDR2 YYNGEE. The entire variable domain, with the rest obtained from reference TRBV9 and TRBJ2-7, is as follows: DSGVTQTPKHLITATGQRVTLRCSPRSGDLSVYWYQQSLDQGLQFLIQYYNGEERAKGNILERFSAQQFPDLHSELNLSSLELGDSALYFCASSVGGVPNEQYFGPGTRLTVT.

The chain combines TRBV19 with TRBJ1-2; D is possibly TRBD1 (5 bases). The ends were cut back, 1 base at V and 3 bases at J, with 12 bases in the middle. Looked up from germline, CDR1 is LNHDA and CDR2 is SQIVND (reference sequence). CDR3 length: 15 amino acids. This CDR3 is CASSIARAGYYGYTF. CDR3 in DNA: TGTGCCAGTAGTATAGCCAGGGCAGGCTACTATGGCTACACCTTC.